The rows below give T cell receptor beta chains drawn from one sample of a study of T cells after yellow fever vaccination. TCRdb redid the calling of the 5' RACE reads with MiXCR, one entry per CDR3 protein. The sample lists 510,000 or so distinct CDR3 sequences, about a fifth seen once, with 14% in the top ten. The starting material was PBMCs, obtained 15 days after the yellow fever booster vaccination. These receptors were obtained from a man aged 25 to 45 who received the YFV17D yellow fever vaccine. Each CDR3 is given with its conserved first and last residue. A D gene is named only where the DNA matches it firmly. Not every row has a clone size; where given, it reads once, few, many or a size class.

>TRBD2|TRBJ2-1|TRBV11-2|once
CASSFHGTSGRRTYNEQFF
TGTGCCAGCAGCTTCCACGGGACTAGCGGGAGGCGAACCTACAATGAGCAGTTCTTC
>TRBD1|TRBJ2-1|TRBV20-1|-
CSASRGTGIDEQFF
TGCAGTGCTAGTCGCGGGACAGGGATCGATGAGCAGTTCTTC
>TRBD1|TRBJ1-2|TRBV20-1|few
CSAKRAGTGGYGYTF
TGCAGTGCTAAAAGAGCCGGGACAGGTGGATATGGCTACACCTTC
>TRBD1|TRBJ2-5|TRBV24-1|few
CATSRQGGQETQYF
TGTGCCACCAGCCGACAGGGCGGACAAGAGACCCAGTACTTC
>TRBD2|TRBJ2-1|TRBV5-6|few
CASSPNWAAGVWVNEQFF
TGTGCCAGCAGCCCGAACTGGGCAGCGGGAGTGTGGGTCAATGAGCAGTTCTTC
>-|TRBJ1-1|TRBV28|few
CASMEGSMTEAFF
TGTGCCAGCATGGAAGGGAGCATGACTGAAGCTTTCTTT
>-|TRBJ2-2|TRBV5-6|-
CASSLDLAAGELFF
TGTGCCAGCAGCTTGGACCTAGCTGCCGGGGAGCTGTTTTTT
>-|TRBJ2-5|TRBV29-1|few
CSVAPGDLETQYF
TGCAGCGTCGCTCCCGGGGACTTGGAGACCCAGTACTTC
>-|TRBJ2-1|TRBV2|few
CASRAGESSYNEQFF
TGTGCCAGCAGGGCCGGGGAAAGCTCCTACAATGAGCAGTTCTTC
>-|TRBJ2-7|TRBV11-2|many
CASSPTLGLSKEQYF
TGTGCCAGCAGCCCCACGTTGGGGTTGAGTAAAGAGCAGTACTTC
>-|TRBJ2-1|TRBV5-1|few
CASSLGDNAWREQFF
TGCGCCAGCAGCTTGGGGGATAACGCCTGGAGGGAGCAGTTCTTC
>-|TRBJ2-1|TRBV7-2|-
CASSRAVERNEQFF
TGTGCCAGCAGCCGAGCGGTAGAGAGGAATGAGCAGTTCTTC
>TRBD1|TRBJ1-2|TRBV6-5|-
CASSYGTGGRGYTF
TGTGCCAGCAGTTACGGGACAGGGGGCCGTGGCTACACCTTC
>-|TRBJ2-1|TRBV5-1|-
CASSLALPGTYNEQFF
TGCGCCAGCAGCTTGGCTCTTCCCGGGACTTACAATGAGCAGTTCTTC
>TRBD1|TRBJ2-7|TRBV27|-
CASSAGQGYRLEQYF
TGTGCCAGCAGTGCAGGACAGGGGTATCGCCTCGAGCAGTACTTC
>-|TRBJ2-1|TRBV5-1|-
CASSLAGLGAGYNEQFF
TGCGCCAGCAGCTTGGCCGGGTTGGGGGCAGGGTACAATGAGCAGTTCTTC
>-|TRBJ2-5|TRBV29-1|few
CSVVQYQETQYF
TGCAGCGTTGTACAGTACCAAGAGACCCAGTACTTC
>-|TRBJ1-1|TRBV3-1|few
CASSPSGTPSRAFF
TGTGCCAGCAGCCCCTCCGGGACCCCATCCCGAGCTTTCTTT
>-|TRBJ1-5|TRBV4-3|-
CASSRDLMGGQPQHF
TGCGCCAGCAGCCGAGATCTTATGGGGGGCCAGCCCCAGCATTTT
>-|TRBJ2-7|TRBV10-3|few
CAISYDGTALYEQYF
TGTGCCATCAGTTATGACGGGACGGCTCTCTACGAGCAGTACTTC
>-|TRBJ1-5|TRBV5-6|-
CASSARYSNQPQHF
TGTGCCAGCAGCGCTCGTTATAGCAATCAGCCCCAGCATTTT
>-|TRBJ2-3|TRBV5-1|-
CASSFLGQDTQYF
TGCGCCAGCAGCTTCCTAGGCCAAGATACGCAGTATTTT
>-|TRBJ2-7|TRBV21-1|few
CASCNQGISRYEQYF
TGTGCCAGCTGCAACCAGGGGATCTCCCGCTACGAGCAGTACTTC
>TRBD1|TRBJ2-2|TRBV7-6|-
CASSTGTVGELFF
TGTGCCAGCAGCACCGGGACAGTCGGGGAGCTGTTTTTT
>TRBD2|TRBJ2-3|TRBV10-3|-
CAITTGLAGEADTQYF
TGTGCCATCACGACGGGACTAGCGGGAGAGGCAGATACGCAGTATTTT
>-|TRBJ2-1|TRBV12-3/TRBV12-4|-
CASSLSLVSVNEQFF
TGTGCCAGCAGTTTATCCCTAGTATCTGTAAATGAGCAGTTCTTC
>-|TRBJ2-7|TRBV29-1|once
CSVLADVSSYEQYF
TGCAGCGTGCTAGCAGACGTAAGCTCCTACGAGCAGTACTTC
>-|TRBJ1-5|TRBV6-2/TRBV6-3|-
CASSSVLQGGVSQPQHF
TGTGCCAGCAGTTCAGTCTTACAGGGCGGCGTGAGTCAGCCCCAGCATTTT
>TRBD1|TRBJ2-5|TRBV5-1|few
CASSSGQGAGETQYF
TGCGCCAGCAGCTCGGGACAGGGGGCGGGAGAGACCCAGTACTTC
>-|TRBJ2-7|TRBV20-1|many
CSASRTYEQYF
TGCAGTGCTAGCCGGACCTACGAGCAGTACTTC
>TRBD2|TRBJ2-5|TRBV2|-
CASGKEASGGQETQYF
TGTGCCAGCGGAAAAGAGGCTAGCGGAGGACAAGAGACCCAGTACTTC
>-|TRBJ2-7|TRBV24-1|-
CATSDTDVHEQYF
TGTGCCACCAGTGACACCGACGTTCACGAGCAGTACTTC
>TRBD2|TRBJ2-1|TRBV20-1|-
CSARDFSGSSYNEQFF
TGCAGTGCTAGAGATTTTAGCGGGAGCTCCTACAATGAGCAGTTCTTC
>-|TRBJ2-1|TRBV7-2|-
CASSLGSSRRGEQFF
TGTGCCAGCAGCTTAGGAAGTTCGCGCCGGGGTGAGCAGTTCTTC
>-|TRBJ2-7|TRBV7-2|-
CASSFRTGTYEQYF
TGTGCCAGCAGCTTTAGGACGGGAACCTACGAGCAGTACTTC
>TRBD2|TRBJ2-3|TRBV20-1|-
CSARLAERSSTDTQYF
TGCAGTGCTAGGCTAGCGGAGCGCTCTAGCACAGATACGCAGTATTTT
>TRBD2|TRBJ2-5|TRBV6-2/TRBV6-3|few
CASTDLGGGETQYF
TGTGCCAGCACCGACCTGGGGGGGGGAGAGACCCAGTACTTC
>TRBD1|TRBJ1-1|TRBV6-1|-
CASSQWTGGFTEAFF
TGTGCCAGCAGCCAGTGGACAGGGGGCTTCACTGAAGCTTTCTTT
>-|TRBJ2-5|TRBV4-3|few
CASSQEGGAAVPQYF
TGCGCCAGCAGCCAAGAGGGGGGAGCCGCCGTGCCCCAGTACTTC
>TRBD2|TRBJ2-1|TRBV10-1|few
CASSDGGSIYEQFF
TGCGCCAGCAGTGATGGCGGGAGTATTTATGAGCAGTTCTTC
>-|TRBJ2-5|TRBV21-1|few
CARRPGTGLAETQYF
TGTGCCCGACGACCTGGGACAGGTCTAGCAGAGACCCAGTACTTC
>-|TRBJ2-1|TRBV7-9|many
CASSSWDEQFF
TGTGCCAGCAGCTCGTGGGATGAGCAGTTCTTC